The 22 T cell receptor beta chains given below trace back to one sample, sequenced in a study of T-cell reconstitution after alpha-beta-depleted transplantation in children. Using unique molecular identifiers, the investigators prepared the TCRbeta library. TCRdb re-called the PCR reads through MiXCR, storing one row per CDR3 protein. The sample yields hundreds of thousands of distinct CDR3 sequences, 13% seen once. This specimen was PBMCs, mostly from graft donor cells, taken 360 days after TCRalphabeta/CD19-depleted stem cell transplant. Source of these receptors: a male patient younger than 18 who had a stem cell transplant for acute myeloid leukemia, so the T cells may come from the graft donor.

V is TRBV20-1 and J is TRBJ2-7; the D gene is possibly TRBD2 (6 bases). The CDR3 has 14 residues. CDR1 and CDR2 (germline): DFQATT, SNEGSKA (reference sequence). With 0 bases removed from V and 4 bases from J, the gap between germline ends came to 13 bases. The CDR3 loop is CSARDRVAVYEQYF. The DNA of the CDR3 is TGCAGTGCTAGAGATAGGGTAGCGGTATACGAGCAGTACTTC.

Here the CDR3 reads CASSVGRVDNEQFF. CDR3 DNA: TGTGCCAGCAGTGTAGGGCGGGTGGACAATGAGCAGTTCTTC. The J gene is TRBJ2-1, the V gene TRBV25-1, with D possibly matching TRBD2 (5 bases). The CDR3 has 14 amino acids. The germline V and J ends were trimmed by 4 bases and 5 bases, with 12 bases remaining between them. Per the germline V gene, CDR1 is MGHDK and CDR2 is SYGVNS.

This clonotype was observed a few times. The rearrangement links TRBV28 to TRBJ2-7; D gene uncertain. The CDR3 spans 13 residues. The V end was cut by 7 bases, the J end by 2 bases, with 12 bases between. Germline CDR1 and CDR2: MDHEN and SYDVKM. CDR3 in amino acids: CASNGPIAYEQYF. CDR3 DNA sequence: TGTGCCAGCAACGGACCTATCGCCTACGAGCAGTACTTC.

This chain joins TRBV20-1 and TRBJ1-2; D may be TRBD1 (6 bases). V was trimmed by 4 bases and J by 5 bases, leaving 26 bases between them. Looked up from germline, CDR1 is DFQATT and CDR2 is SNEGSKA (reference sequence). The CDR3 extends over 17 amino acids. CDR3 bases: TGCAGTGCTATACAGGGATCTACGTTTCGAAACCTTTATGGCTACACCTTC. Translation gives CSAIQGSTFRNLYGYTF.

Here the CDR3 reads CASSYRTSGRAGEQYF. CDR3 DNA: TGTGCCAGCAGCTATCGGACTAGCGGGAGGGCCGGCGAGCAGTACTTC. The chain joins TRBV7-3 to TRBJ2-7; TRBD2 aligns across 15 bases. The CDR3 is 16 residues long. Germline values: CDR1 SGHTA, CDR2 FQGTGA. Trimming removed 4 bases from V and 6 bases from J; junction bases left unmatched: 7. Together with reference TRBV7-3 and TRBJ2-7, the CDR3 gives the full variable domain: GAGVSQTPSNKVTEKGKYVELRCDPISGHTALYWYRQSLGQGPEFLIYFQGTGAADDSGLPNDRFFAVRPEGSVSTLKIQRTERGDSAVYLCASSYRTSGRAGEQYFGPGTRLTVT.

This rearrangement joins TRBV7-2 to TRBJ2-7, with TRBD2 identical over 11 bases. Per the germline V gene, CDR1 is SGHTA and CDR2 is FQGNSA. The CDR3 extends over 16 amino acids. V shed 1 base and J 3 bases; nucleotides not matched to a gene: 5. The CDR3 DNA reads as TGTGCCAGCAGCTTAGAGGGACTAGCGGCCTACTACGAGCAGTACTTC. Translating gives CASSLEGLAAYYEQYF.

The V and J genes are TRBV19 and TRBJ2-6, with TRBD1 matching over 12 bases. Germline loops: CDR1 LNHDA, CDR2 SQIVND (reference sequence). The length of the CDR3 is 18 residues. Germline trimming cut 7 bases from V and 2 bases from J; bases unmatched to any gene: 9. The CDR3 nucleotides read TGTGCCAGTATCCCCTCCGGGACAGGGGGCGCTGGGGCCAACGTCCTGACTTTC. It specifies CASIPSGTGGAGANVLTF.

This chain links TRBV5-1 with TRBJ2-7; D gene uncertain. Germline values: CDR1 SGHRS, CDR2 YFSETQ. Trimming took off 1 base at V and 2 bases at J, with 7 bases between the two ends. CDR3 length: 13 residues. This chain's CDR3 is CASSLHSPYEQYF. CDR3 nucleotide sequence: TGCGCCAGCAGCTTGCACAGCCCCTACGAGCAGTACTTC.

This chain connects TRBV7-2 to TRBJ2-5, with 9 bases matching TRBD2. V shed 6 bases and J 5 bases; nucleotides not matched to a gene: 10. Per germline, CDR1 SGHTA and CDR2 FQGNSA. The CDR3 extends over 15 amino acids. Here the CDR3 reads CASRGSGGTGETQYF. The CDR3 coding sequence is TGTGCCAGCAGGGGTAGCGGGGGCACTGGGGAGACCCAGTACTTC.

This clonotype was seen a handful of times. The V gene is TRBV28, the J gene TRBJ2-7, with D possibly TRBD1 on 6 matching bases. CDR1 is MDHEN, CDR2 SYDVKM, per germline. V lost 5 bases to trimming and J lost 2 bases, with 13 bases between them. The CDR3 has 14 amino acids. CDR3 region: CASSGAGTTYEQYF. The DNA for the CDR3 is TGTGCCAGCAGTGGGGCCGGGACAACCTACGAGCAGTACTTC.

The chain carries TRBV7-9 and TRBJ2-3; TRBD1 matches 9 bases. The J segment lost 3 bases and the V segment lost 5 bases, leaving 6 bases of the junction unmatched. The CDR3 contains 15 residues. Germline V gene data show CDR1 as SEHNR and CDR2 as FQNEAQ (reference sequence). The CDR3 region has the DNA TGTGCCAGCAGCCCCCGACAGGGGGTAACAGATACGCAGTATTTT. This sequence encodes CASSPRQGVTDTQYF.

The gene calls are TRBV9 and TRBJ2-7, with TRBD2 matching over 10 bases. Trimming at V came to 2 bases and at J to 7 bases, leaving 9 bases not matched to a gene. CDR1 and CDR2 from the germline V gene are SGDLS and YYNGEE. The CDR3 has 15 amino acids. The CDR3 nucleotides are TGTGCCAGCAGCGTTACTAGCGGGGCCGGAGGAGAGCAGTACTTC. It is translated as CASSVTSGAGGEQYF.

This clonotype was recorded a few times. The rearrangement links TRBV7-2 to TRBJ2-5; TRBD2 aligns across 8 bases. J was trimmed by 5 bases and V by 5 bases; bases with no gene match: 10. Germline CDR1 and CDR2: SGHTA and FQGNSA. The CDR3 runs 15 residues. CDR3 protein: CASSPGGTSGETQYF. The CDR3 region has the DNA TGTGCCAGCAGCCCGGGTGGGACTAGTGGCGAGACCCAGTACTTC.

The chain links TRBV30 to TRBJ2-5, with D hard to call. Germline V CDR1 and CDR2: GTSNPN, SVGIG (reference sequence). This CDR3 is 13 amino acids long. The V end lost 0 bases, the J end lost 5 bases, and 10 bases lay between the germline ends. Written as DNA, the CDR3 is TGTGCCTGGAGTGTACTTGTTGGGGAGACCCAGTACTTC. This gives the protein CAWSVLVGETQYF. Looking up the rest from reference TRBV30 and TRBJ2-5 gives the full variable domain: SQTIHQWPATLVQPVGSPLSLECTVEGTSNPNLYWYRQAAGRGLQLLFYSVGIGQISSEVPQNLSASRPQDRQFILSSKKLLLSDSGFYLCAWSVLVGETQYFGPGTRLLVL.

This chain joins TRBV29-1 and TRBJ2-7; D assignment may be TRBD1 or TRBD2 (5 bases each). V lost 4 bases and J lost 2, with 9 bases in between. The CDR3 has 12 amino acids. Per the germline V gene, CDR1 is SQVTM and CDR2 is ANQGSEA. CDR3 coding DNA: TGCAGCGTTGGTGAGGGGCCCTACGAGCAGTACTTC. Encoded protein: CSVGEGPYEQYF.

This clonotype was seen a few times. V is TRBV20-1 and J is TRBJ1-1, with D maybe TRBD1 (5 bases). Germline lookup yields CDR1 DFQATT and CDR2 SNEGSKA (reference sequence). CDR3 length: 17 amino acids. Trimming took 5 bases from V and 2 from J, leaving 24 bases between them. CDR3 sequence: CSAPRGTALRSNTEAFF. Here the CDR3 DNA reads TGCAGTGCTCCACGGGGGACCGCCCTTCGGTCTAACACTGAAGCTTTCTTT.

The J gene is TRBJ1-4, the V gene TRBV7-2, with TRBD1 matching 7 bases. From germline, CDR1 is SGHTA and CDR2 FQGNSA. The CDR3 loop spans 11 amino acids. V lost 4 bases, J lost 10 bases, and 0 bases stayed unmatched. CDR3 nucleotide sequence: TGTGCCAGCAGCTCAGGGGGAAAACTGTTTTTT. Residues: CASSSGGKLFF.

This clonotype was counted between two and nine times. This rearrangement joins TRBV10-3 to TRBJ1-3, with D unresolved. The V and J ends lost 6 bases and 2 bases respectively, with 8 bases between them. The length of the CDR3 is 13 residues. Germline V lookup: CDR1 ENHRY, CDR2 SYGVKD. CDR3 coding DNA: TGTGCCATCAGGGCGGGCACTGGAAACACCATATATTTT. As protein: CAIRAGTGNTIYF.

This clonotype was counted many times. The chain uses TRBV2 and TRBJ2-2, with D tentatively TRBD2 (5 bases). This CDR3 has 14 residues. Trimming cost V 3 bases and J 5 bases, with 10 bases left between them. From germline, CDR1 is SNHLY and CDR2 FYNNEI. The CDR3 region has the DNA TGTGCCAGCAGTGAGAGACTAACAACCGGGGAGCTGTTTTTT. It is translated as CASSERLTTGELFF.

This clonotype was counted at least ten times. V and J are TRBV20-1 and TRBJ2-7; D is unclear. Germline V gene sequence: CDR1 DFQATT, CDR2 SNEGSKA (reference sequence). Trimming took off 2 bases at V and 9 bases at J, with 17 bases between the two ends. The CDR3 totals 13 residues. CDR3 nucleotide sequence: TGCAGTGCTAGACCTGACATATTGGACGGGCAGTACTTC. Translated: CSARPDILDGQYF.

The chain has TRBV7-8 and TRBJ2-2; D possibly corresponds to TRBD2 (7 bases). The CDR3 has 16 residues. Trimming shortened V by 4 bases and J by 3 bases, and 15 bases separated the two germline ends. CDR1 and CDR2 (germline): SGHVS, FQNEAQ. The CDR3 loop reads CASSSPKGGDTGELFF. The CDR3 DNA sequence: TGTGCCAGCAGCTCCCCGAAGGGGGGGGACACCGGGGAGCTGTTTTTT.

This clonotype came up a few times. The rearrangement joins TRBV28 to TRBJ1-1; D might be TRBD1 (6 bases). V dropped 5 bases and J dropped 7 bases, with 14 bases sitting between them. The CDR3 contains 13 residues. In germline, CDR1 is MDHEN, CDR2 SYDVKM. In DNA form, the CDR3 reads TGTGCCAGCAGTGTACAGGGAGGTAATGAAGCTTTCTTT. It yields the protein CASSVQGGNEAFF.